This entry describes one TCR beta chain. Its cognate antigen is unknown. Clones were read by immunoSEQ multiplex PCR, and TCRdb kept only the in-frame ones, dropping some. This table has tens of thousands of clones, around 94% appearing once. The sample belongs to a study of cytomegalovirus exposure and HLA in healthy donors. Study-level points and caveats: Testing in vitro showed a few CMV-associated chains specific for CMV antigens.

Sequencing input: PBMCs. This TCR derives from a man between 18 and 29 years old in good health and CMV-seronegative.

The CDR3 DNA reads as TGTGCCAGCAGCTTTACTAGCGGGAGCACCGGATACGAGCAGTACTTC. Its translation: CASSFTSGSTGYEQYF. The chain is built from TRBV7-8 and TRBJ2-7; 11 bases agree with TRBD2. In germline, CDR1 is SGHVS, CDR2 FQNEAQ. The CDR3 sequence is 16 residues long. V dropped 3 bases and J dropped 4; count of bases not matched to a gene: 8.